The 8 T cell receptor beta chains in this list originate from one sample, sequenced in a study of neurological immune-mediated disorders. TCRdb reprocessed the 5' RACE reads with MiXCR, giving one entry per CDR3 protein. The data show 45,000 to 60,000 distinct CDR3 sequences, with 9.5% to 15% seen just once and approximately 10% held by the top ten. Described time point: longitudinal time-point 3. The source material was PBMCs. These receptors came from a male donor with HTLV-1-associated myelopathy (HAM/TSP).

Ten or more counts support this clonotype. The genes are TRBV12-3 or TRBV12-4 and TRBJ2-7; possibly TRBD1 or TRBD2 for D (5 bases each). Trimming took 1 base from V and 0 from J, leaving 16 bases between them. This CDR3 contains 17 residues. CDR3 DNA: TGTGCCAGCAGTTTAGGGACCGGGACGCACCTCTCCTACGAGCAGTACTTC. Amino acids: CASSLGTGTHLSYEQYF.

This clonotype is a singleton in its sample. This CDR3 is CASSQAGIDRAGQTQHF. The DNA for the CDR3 is TGTGCCAGCAGCCAAGCCGGGATCGACAGGGCAGGACAGACCCAGCATTTT. V and J are TRBV4-2 and TRBJ1-5; TRBD1 agrees at 7 bases. The V gene end was trimmed by 1 base and the J gene end by 11 bases; junction bases not matched to a gene: 17. The CDR3 covers 17 residues. Germline values: CDR1 LGHNA, CDR2 YNFKEQ.

This clonotype was observed many times. This chain joins TRBV2 and TRBJ1-1; D is ambiguous. The length of the CDR3 is 14 residues. Germline-derived CDR1 and CDR2 are SNHLY and FYNNEI. V lost 2 bases to trimming and J lost 3 bases, with 10 bases between them. The CDR3, as DNA: TGTGCCAGCAGTGAATTAGGTCAGTACACTGAAGCTTTCTTT. It codes for CASSELGQYTEAFF.

This clonotype was seen ten or more times. The V gene is TRBV29-1, the J gene TRBJ1-1; D is possibly TRBD1 (5 bases). The CDR3 loop spans 13 amino acids. The germline V and J ends were trimmed by 4 bases and 4 bases, with 13 bases remaining between them. Germline V gene data show CDR1 as SQVTM and CDR2 as ANQGSEA. The DNA of the CDR3 is TGCAGCGTTGTCCGGCAGGGCGCCACTGAAGCTTTCTTT. Translated: CSVVRQGATEAFF.

This clonotype was observed at least ten times. The chain links TRBV9 to TRBJ2-3, with D uncertain. The CDR3 runs 16 residues. Germline CDR1 SGDLS, CDR2 YYNGEE. Trimming removed 0 bases at V and 2 bases at J, with 13 bases between. CDR3 sequence reads: CASSVVGWTDTDTQYF. Written as DNA, the CDR3 is TGTGCCAGCAGCGTAGTGGGTTGGACGGACACAGATACGCAGTATTTT.

This clonotype was counted many times. The rearrangement uses TRBV20-1 and TRBJ1-2, with D uncertain. Per germline, CDR1 DFQATT and CDR2 SNEGSKA (reference sequence). V was shortened by 1 base and J by 1 base, with 7 bases between the two germline ends. The CDR3 has 13 residues. The CDR3 nucleotides are TGCAGTGCTAGAGTGCCGGTTAACTATGGCTACACCTTC. It encodes CSARVPVNYGYTF.

This clonotype was detected many times. The gene calls are TRBV5-1 and TRBJ2-3; no firm D call. The CDR3 length is 14 residues. The V end was cut by 4 bases, the J end by 2 bases, with 11 bases between. Germline CDR1 is SGHRS and CDR2 is YFSETQ. This chain's CDR3 is CASSPGMDTDTQYF. The CDR3 DNA reads as TGCGCCAGCAGCCCAGGAATGGACACAGATACGCAGTATTTT.

In this sample, this clonotype turned up many times. The J gene is TRBJ2-2, the V gene TRBV5-1; D is unclear. The CDR3 extends over 16 amino acids. CDR1 and CDR2 (germline): SGHRS, YFSETQ. V was cut by 2 bases and J by 4 bases, with 15 bases left in between. This CDR3 reads CASSFRAGSGTGELFF. Here the CDR3 DNA reads TGCGCCAGCAGCTTCCGAGCAGGTTCGGGCACCGGGGAGCTGTTTTTT.